At least ten counts were recorded for the clone carrying this TCR beta chain. Its antigen is not identified. TCRdb called the 5' RACE reads again in MiXCR, with one record for every CDR3 protein. Found here are approximately 550,000 distinct CDR3 sequences, about 13% of them singletons; the top ten hold 6.5% to 7%. Germline-derived CDR1 and CDR2 are DFQATT and SNEGSKA (reference sequence). Trimming at V came to 1 base and at J to 7 bases, leaving 17 bases not matched to a gene. This CDR3 has 18 residues. These data belong to a study of CD8 T cells in ankylosing spondylitis. Study-level results: Certain motif variants had earlier been reported in reactive arthritis synovial fluid and blood. From matched ankylosing spondylitis synovial fluid, disease-linked clones were reportedly recovered at significantly enriched levels. Clones that were linked to disease were CD8+ and were relatively rare in peripheral blood. Ankylosing spondylitis blood seemed to carry a telltale TCR beta motif made of seven or eight highly homologous variants.

This chain links TRBV20-1 with TRBJ2-1, with 9 bases matching TRBD2. The clonotype was recovered from a male donor with ankylosing spondylitis. Input material: blood, either unsorted or a sorted T cell fraction (not recorded which). CDR3 sequence reads: CSARGIGLPSGMVNEQFF. The CDR3 nucleotides are TGCAGTGCTAGAGGAATAGGTTTGCCTAGCGGGATGGTAAATGAGCAGTTCTTC.